Listed below are T cell receptor beta chains from one sample, sequenced in a study of Ad26.COV2.S vaccination and SARS-CoV-2 variants. The repertoire was sequenced with immunoSEQ multiplex PCR; TCRdb's copy has only in-frame clones and lacks some. The sample lists hundreds of thousands of clones, about 86% occurring once. The sequences come from peripheral blood, collected in a trial of Ad26.COV2.S vaccine versus placebo. Source of these receptors: a person between 18 and 65 years old who received the Ad26.COV2.S COVID-19 vaccine or a placebo. Both conserved end residues are part of each CDR3. The order of the fields is J gene, D gene, V gene, CDR3 length, clone size, CDR3 DNA, CDR3 protein. The D gene is left open where the match is weak. Clone size, where shown, is once, few, many, or a class for clones that have expanded.

j_call: TRBJ2-4
d_call: NA
v_call: TRBV3-1/TRBV3-2
cdr3_length: 16
clone_size: NA
cdr3_nt: TGTGCCAGCAGCCAAGTAGGGACCCTAGCCAAAAACATTCAGTACTTC
cdr3_aa: CASSQVGTLAKNIQYF

j_call: TRBJ2-1
d_call: TRBD1
v_call: TRBV4-3
cdr3_length: 13
clone_size: NA
cdr3_nt: TGCGCCAGCAGCCAAGAGACAGGGAATGAGCAGTTCTTC
cdr3_aa: CASSQETGNEQFF

j_call: TRBJ2-2
d_call: NA
v_call: TRBV7-2
cdr3_length: 14
clone_size: NA
cdr3_nt: TGTGCCAGCAGTACCCTGCCCAGGGCCGGGGAGCTGTTTTTT
cdr3_aa: CASSTLPRAGELFF

j_call: TRBJ1-2
d_call: NA
v_call: TRBV20-1
cdr3_length: 9
clone_size: NA
cdr3_nt: TGCAGTGCTCCGCCCAGCTACACCTTC
cdr3_aa: CSAPPSYTF

j_call: TRBJ2-7
d_call: NA
v_call: TRBV4-3
cdr3_length: 17
clone_size: NA
cdr3_nt: TGCGCCAGCAGCCACGGATTCCGTACCGGGACCGACTACGAGCAGTACTTC
cdr3_aa: CASSHGFRTGTDYEQYF

j_call: TRBJ1-3
d_call: NA
v_call: TRBV6-5
cdr3_length: 15
clone_size: NA
cdr3_nt: TGTGCCAGCAGTTACTCCCGCAGCACTGGAAACACCATATATTTT
cdr3_aa: CASSYSRSTGNTIYF

j_call: TRBJ2-5
d_call: NA
v_call: TRBV7-8
cdr3_length: 16
clone_size: NA
cdr3_nt: TGTGCCAGCAGCCCGGCCTTGTGGCTTCCACAAGAGACCCAGTACTTC
cdr3_aa: CASSPALWLPQETQYF

j_call: TRBJ1-2
d_call: NA
v_call: TRBV4-2
cdr3_length: 17
clone_size: NA
cdr3_nt: TGTGCCAGCAGCCAAGGTGGTTTGGCCAGACTCAACTATGGCTACACCTTC
cdr3_aa: CASSQGGLARLNYGYTF

j_call: TRBJ1-1
d_call: NA
v_call: TRBV6-5
cdr3_length: 14
clone_size: NA
cdr3_nt: TGTGCCAGCAGTCCACGGGGACATACCACTGAAGCTTTCTTT
cdr3_aa: CASSPRGHTTEAFF

j_call: TRBJ2-7
d_call: NA
v_call: TRBV19
cdr3_length: 15
clone_size: NA
cdr3_nt: TGTGCCAGCCAAACTACAACCCAGGGCTCCTACGAGCAGTACTTC
cdr3_aa: CASQTTTQGSYEQYF

j_call: TRBJ1-3
d_call: NA
v_call: TRBV25-1
cdr3_length: 17
clone_size: few
cdr3_nt: TGTGCCAGCAGTGAATCTGATTGGCAGGAAGGCGGAAACACCATATATTTT
cdr3_aa: CASSESDWQEGGNTIYF

j_call: TRBJ1-5
d_call: NA
v_call: TRBV2
cdr3_length: 12
clone_size: few
cdr3_nt: TGTGCCAGCAGTTTGCGGGATCAGCCCCAGCATTTT
cdr3_aa: CASSLRDQPQHF

j_call: TRBJ1-4
d_call: NA
v_call: TRBV4-1
cdr3_length: 14
clone_size: NA
cdr3_nt: TGCGCCAGCAGCCAACAAGCCCCCCGGGAAAAACTGTTTTTT
cdr3_aa: CASSQQAPREKLFF

j_call: TRBJ2-1
d_call: NA
v_call: TRBV27
cdr3_length: 16
clone_size: NA
cdr3_nt: TGTGCCAGCACCCCTGGGAGCCCCCTCTCCTACAATGAGCAGTTCTTC
cdr3_aa: CASTPGSPLSYNEQFF

j_call: TRBJ1-2
d_call: NA
v_call: TRBV7-2
cdr3_length: 16
clone_size: NA
cdr3_nt: TGTGCCAGCAGCTTAGTGGGGGGGAGGTCTAACTATGGCTACACCTTC
cdr3_aa: CASSLVGGRSNYGYTF

j_call: TRBJ2-1
d_call: NA
v_call: TRBV7-9
cdr3_length: 14
clone_size: NA
cdr3_nt: TGTGCCAGCAGCTACCCCGAATGGAACAATGAGCAGTTCTTC
cdr3_aa: CASSYPEWNNEQFF

j_call: TRBJ2-1
d_call: TRBD2
v_call: TRBV9
cdr3_length: 15
clone_size: NA
cdr3_nt: TGTGCCAGCAGCGTTAGCGGGAGGGAAGTCAATGAGCAGTTCTTC
cdr3_aa: CASSVSGREVNEQFF